These 30 T cell receptor beta chains were sequenced from one sample in a study of cytomegalovirus exposure and HLA in healthy donors. The assay was immunoSEQ multiplex PCR, and TCRdb's table has in-frame clones only and misses some. The data show 110,000 to 150,000 clones, approximately 90% seen once. The sequenced sample consisted of PBMCs. The source is a man younger than 30 in good health and CMV-seronegative.

This chain connects TRBV7-3 to TRBJ2-1; 8 nucleotides align to TRBD2. Germline loops: CDR1 SGHTA, CDR2 FQGTGA. This CDR3 is built from 16 residues. The trim removed 5 bases at V and 3 bases at J, leaving 9 bases unmatched. CDR3 in DNA: TGTGCCAGCAGCGACCTCGGGGGGGCCGGCTACAATGAGCAGTTCTTC. It yields the protein CASSDLGGAGYNEQFF.

CDR3 nucleotides: TGTGCCAGCAGCCCCCCTAGTAACCGAAACATTCAGTACTTC. Residues: CASSPPSNRNIQYF. The rearrangement uses TRBV7-2 and TRBJ2-4; D gene ambiguous. CDR3 size: 14 residues. V gave up 5 bases and J gave up 6 bases, with 14 bases separating them. Germline lookup yields CDR1 SGHTA and CDR2 FQGNSA.

The chain recombines TRBV11-3 with TRBJ2-3, with TRBD1 identical over 11 bases. The V segment lost 5 bases and the J segment 3 bases; nucleotides outside the gene matches: 1. The germline gives CDR1 SGHNT, CDR2 YENEEA. This CDR3 is built from 14 residues. The CDR3 is CASSRDRGTDTQYF. In DNA, the CDR3 is TGTGCCAGCAGCCGGGACAGGGGGACAGATACGCAGTATTTT.

The chain links TRBV18 to TRBJ2-3, with D unclear. The CDR3 totals 13 residues. Germline V CDR1 and CDR2: KGHSH, LQKENI. Trimming left V 2 bases short and J 3 bases short, with 6 bases between. CDR3 DNA: TGTGCCAGCTCACCATTCGTTACAGATACGCAGTATTTT. It encodes CASSPFVTDTQYF.

J is TRBJ2-3 and V is TRBV4-1; D is possibly TRBD1 (7 bases). This CDR3 contains 18 residues. Germline V gene lookup returns CDR1 MGHRA and CDR2 YSYEKL. Trimming cost V 4 bases and J 0 bases, with 20 bases left between them. CDR3 amino acids: CASSPDRFALASTDTQYF. The CDR3 nucleotides are TGCGCCAGCAGCCCGGACAGGTTCGCACTAGCTAGCACAGATACGCAGTATTTT.

The rearrangement links TRBV10-3 to TRBJ2-1, with 9 bases matching TRBD2. Looked up from germline, CDR1 is ENHRY and CDR2 is SYGVKD. The CDR3 has 14 residues. Unmatched junction bases numbered 8, after V lost 7 bases and J lost 7 bases. CDR3 in DNA: TGTGCCATCATGGGCCAGCGGGAGGAAAATGAGCAGTTCTTC. Translating it yields CAIMGQREENEQFF.

The V gene is TRBV19, the J gene TRBJ1-1; D unresolved. Germline V gene data show CDR1 as LNHDA and CDR2 as SQIVND (reference sequence). Trimming took 7 bases from V and 7 from J, leaving 13 bases between them. This CDR3 has 12 residues. The CDR3 bases are TGTGCCAGTATTTTGCCTCGAGGTGAAGCTTTCTTT. Its protein product is CASILPRGEAFF.

The gene calls are TRBV5-4 and TRBJ2-5; 9 bases line up with TRBD2. V dropped 2 bases and J dropped 4; count of bases not matched to a gene: 12. The CDR3 runs 17 residues. Germline V gene sequence: CDR1 SGHNT, CDR2 YYREEE (reference sequence). The CDR3 loop is CASSFSSGAFIRETQYF. CDR3 DNA: TGTGCCAGCAGCTTCTCTAGCGGGGCGTTTATCAGAGAGACCCAGTACTTC.

The CDR3 sequence: CASSYRDQETQYF. CDR3 coding DNA: TGTGCCAGCAGCTACAGGGACCAAGAGACCCAGTACTTC. The chain carries TRBV11-3 and TRBJ2-5, with TRBD1 as a possible D gene (6 bases). Germline V gene data show CDR1 as SGHNT and CDR2 as YENEEA. With 4 bases removed from V and 0 bases from J, the gap between germline ends came to 6 bases. The CDR3 covers 13 residues.

The chain employs TRBV29-1 and TRBJ1-1, with D perhaps matching TRBD1 (6 bases). Between the trimmed V and J ends, which lost 4 bases and 1 base, there was a span of 16 bases. CDR3 length equals 15 residues. Germline CDR1 reads SQVTM; CDR2 reads ANQGSEA. The CDR3 DNA reads TGCAGCGTTGTCCCTCGACAGGCAAGGAACACTGAAGCTTTCTTT. Encoded protein: CSVVPRQARNTEAFF. Filled out from reference TRBV29-1 and TRBJ1-1, the complete variable domain reads SAVISQKPSRDICQRGTSLTIQCQVDSQVTMMFWYRQQPGQSLTLIATANQGSEATYESGFVIDKFPISRPNLTFSTLTVSNMSPEDSSIYLCSVVPRQARNTEAFFGQGTRLTVV.

The V gene is TRBV7-2, the J gene TRBJ1-4, with 9 bases identical to TRBD1. Per the germline V gene, CDR1 is SGHTA and CDR2 is FQGNSA. The CDR3 has 16 residues. J was trimmed by 7 bases and V by 5 bases; bases with no gene match: 11. The CDR3 sequence is CASSPGNRGRGEKLFF. The CDR3, as DNA: TGTGCCAGCAGCCCCGGGAACAGGGGGCGAGGTGAAAAACTGTTTTTT.

The CDR3 DNA follows: TGTGCCAGTACCCACGGACAGCTAAATCAGCCCCAGCATTTT. Translated, it gives CASTHGQLNQPQHF. The chain joins TRBV19 to TRBJ1-5; possible D gene TRBD1, 6 bases. The CDR3 contains 14 residues. Trimming shortened V by 7 bases and J by 4 bases, and 14 bases separated the two germline ends. Germline-derived CDR1 and CDR2 are LNHDA and SQIVND (reference sequence). Full variable domain (rest looked up from reference TRBV19 and TRBJ1-5): DGGITQSPKYLFRKEGQNVTLSCEQNLNHDAMYWYRQDPGQGLRLIYYSQIVNDFQKGDIAEGYSVSREKKESFPLTVTSAQKNPTAFYLCASTHGQLNQPQHFGDGTRLSIL.

The genes are TRBV9 and TRBJ2-5; 8 bases fit TRBD2. The CDR3 is made up of 18 amino acids. After removal of 0 bases from V and 1 base from J, the junction contained 11 bases not matched to a gene. Germline CDR1 is SGDLS and CDR2 is YYNGEE. CDR3 loop: CASSVGVLTSAFQETQYF. As DNA, the CDR3 is TGTGCCAGCAGCGTAGGGGTCTTGACTAGCGCCTTCCAAGAGACCCAGTACTTC.

The chain employs TRBV15 and TRBJ2-7, with TRBD1 matching over 7 bases. Germline CDR1 and CDR2: LNHNV and YYDKDF (reference sequence). This CDR3 has 14 amino acids. Trimming removed 1 base from V and 3 bases from J; junction bases left unmatched: 3. The CDR3 region is CATSRAGQHYEQYF. The CDR3 coding sequence is TGTGCCACCAGCAGAGCGGGACAGCACTACGAGCAGTACTTC.

The chain employs TRBV6-5 and TRBJ1-6, with D perhaps TRBD1 (6 bases). Per the germline V gene, CDR1 is MNHEY and CDR2 is SVGAGI. V was pared by 6 bases and J by 9 bases, with 9 bases between. The CDR3 extends over 12 amino acids. The CDR3, as DNA: TGTGCCAGCAGCCCCAGGGGTTCACCCCTCCACTTT. It codes for CASSPRGSPLHF.

V gene TRBV5-1 combines with J gene TRBJ1-2; possibly TRBD1 for D (6 bases). The CDR3 is 13 amino acids. V shed 0 bases and J shed 6 bases, with 9 bases lying between them. The germline gives CDR1 SGHRS, CDR2 YFSETQ. CDR3 region: CASSLAKGDGYTF. The CDR3 DNA sequence: TGCGCCAGCAGCTTGGCCAAGGGGGATGGCTACACCTTC. Based on the CDR3 plus reference TRBV5-1 and TRBJ1-2, the full variable domain is KAGVTQTPRYLIKTRGQQVTLSCSPISGHRSVSWYQQTPGQGLQFLFEYFSETQRNKGNFPGRFSGRQFSNSRSEMNVSTLELGDSALYLCASSLAKGDGYTFGSGTRLTVV.

This chain connects TRBV7-9 to TRBJ2-2; D is perhaps TRBD2 (6 bases). Germline V gene data show CDR1 as SEHNR and CDR2 as FQNEAQ (reference sequence). With 4 bases removed from V and 5 bases from J, the gap between germline ends came to 14 bases. The CDR3 is 15 residues long. CDR3 in amino acids: CASSSELAQTGELFF. The CDR3 region has the DNA TGTGCCAGCAGCTCCGAGCTAGCGCAAACCGGGGAGCTGTTTTTT.

The chain uses TRBV7-8 and TRBJ1-5, with 9 bases aligning to TRBD1. The CDR3 totals 17 residues. The germline V gene has CDR1 SGHVS and CDR2 FQNEAQ. The V and J ends lost 5 bases and 5 bases, in that order; junction bases with no gene match: 13. CDR3 sequence reads: CASSGTGSLKPDQPQHF. For the CDR3, the DNA is TGTGCCAGCAGCGGGACAGGGAGCCTAAAACCCGATCAGCCCCAGCATTTT.

The chain carries TRBV14 and TRBJ2-3; 8 positions agree with TRBD2. The germline V gene encodes CDR1 SGHDN and CDR2 FVKESK. This CDR3 has 16 residues. Trimming removed 3 bases from V and 3 bases from J; junction bases left unmatched: 8. DNA for the CDR3: TGTGCCAGCAGCCATCTACCGGGACTAGTAACAGATACGCAGTATTTT. It specifies CASSHLPGLVTDTQYF.

The chain uses TRBV21-1 and TRBJ2-7; the table's D call, TRBD2, has no DNA check behind it. TRBV21-1 is described as a pseudogene. The CDR3 loop spans 18 amino acids. The CDR3 bases are TGTGCCAGCAGCAACCGACGGACTAGCGGGAAGTACACCTACGAGCAGTACGTC. Protein product: CASSNRRTSGKYTYEQYV.

The chain combines TRBV2 with TRBJ1-5; the D is unclear. V gave up 1 base and J gave up 5 bases, with 9 bases separating them. There are 14 residues in the CDR3. Germline CDR1 reads SNHLY; CDR2 reads FYNNEI. CDR3 DNA sequence: TGTGCCAGCAGTGAAGGGGAGAGATATCAGCCCCAGCATTTT. Translated: CASSEGERYQPQHF.

This clone showed up just once. The J gene is TRBJ1-3, the V gene TRBV27; D perhaps matches TRBD1 (6 bases). From germline, CDR1 is MNHEY and CDR2 SMNVEV (reference sequence). Trimming removed 8 bases at V and 7 bases at J, with 12 bases between. This CDR3 region has 12 residues. The CDR3 DNA is TGTGCCAGCCAGGGGCTTGGGAACACCATATATTTT. It codes for CASQGLGNTIYF.

The V call is TRBV5-1, the J call TRBJ1-4; tentatively, D is TRBD1 (5 bases). Trimming shortened V by 0 bases and J by 9 bases, and 15 bases separated the two germline ends. CDR3 length: 15 amino acids. Per the germline V gene, CDR1 is SGHRS and CDR2 is YFSETQ. This chain's CDR3 is CASSLGPNRSQKLFF. CDR3 sequence (DNA): TGCGCCAGCAGCTTGGGGCCTAACAGGAGCCAAAAACTGTTTTTT.

The chain carries TRBV9 and TRBJ2-3; TRBD2 aligns across 7 bases. V shed 0 bases, J shed 0 bases, and the junction held 4 bases outside the gene matches. The CDR3 has 16 amino acids. Germline-derived CDR1 and CDR2 are SGDLS and YYNGEE. CDR3 loop: CASSVGGSGSTDTQYF. The CDR3 nucleotides are TGTGCCAGCAGCGTAGGTGGTAGCGGGAGCACAGATACGCAGTATTTT.

This chain connects TRBV7-8 to TRBJ2-1; 7 positions match TRBD1. The CDR3 contains 14 residues. The V gene end was trimmed by 1 base and the J gene end by 5 bases; junction bases not matched to a gene: 2. Germline-derived CDR1 and CDR2 are SGHVS and FQNEAQ. The CDR3 sequence is CASSLGGQNNEQFF. For the CDR3, the DNA is TGTGCCAGCAGCTTAGGGGGACAGAACAATGAGCAGTTCTTC.

This rearrangement joins TRBV11-2 to TRBJ2-3; D is uncertain. The CDR3 sequence is 14 residues long. Trimming took 6 bases from V and 0 from J, leaving 10 bases between them. The germline CDR1 and CDR2 sequences are SGHAT and FQNNGV. The CDR3 protein is CASSHKTSTDTQYF. The CDR3 nucleotides are TGTGCCAGCAGTCATAAGACTAGCACAGATACGCAGTATTTT.

This sequence joins TRBV27 and TRBJ2-1; no definite D call. This CDR3 has 18 amino acids. V was clipped by 7 bases and J by 2 bases, with 24 bases between them. Germline assignment: CDR1 MNHEY and CDR2 SMNVEV (reference sequence). The CDR3 DNA reads TGTGCCAGCACTCATCGTTTTCATCCTGGGCCTGCCTACAATGAGCAGTTCTTC. Its translation is CASTHRFHPGPAYNEQFF.

The V gene is TRBV5-1, the J gene TRBJ1-3; D gene ambiguous. This CDR3 is built from 15 residues. V lost 0 bases, J lost 0 bases, and 7 bases lay in between. Germline CDR1 is SGHRS and CDR2 is YFSETQ. The CDR3 loop reads CASSLGFSSGNTIYF. DNA of the CDR3: TGCGCCAGCAGCTTGGGTTTCAGCTCTGGAAACACCATATATTTT.

On this clone itself: Within the sample, other DNA sequences also encode this same CDR3. This sequence joins TRBV27 and TRBJ2-2, with a possible D match to TRBD1 (6 bases). This CDR3 region has 14 residues. Germline values: CDR1 MNHEY, CDR2 SMNVEV (reference sequence). V lost 5 bases to trimming and J lost 1 base, with 8 bases between them. The CDR3 region has the DNA TGTGCCAGCAGTCCGGGACAGAACACCGGGGAGCTGTTTTTT. Translating gives CASSPGQNTGELFF.

V is TRBV11-3 and J is TRBJ1-1; D unclear. Germline V gives CDR1 SGHNT, CDR2 YENEEA. V gave up 0 bases and J gave up 1 base, with 9 bases separating them. The CDR3 has 15 amino acids. CDR3 in amino acids: CASSLEAEGNTEAFF. The CDR3 nucleotides read TGTGCCAGCAGCTTAGAGGCGGAGGGGAACACTGAAGCTTTCTTT.